These 19 T cell receptor beta chains came from one sample sequenced in a study of cytomegalovirus exposure and HLA in healthy donors listed by TCRdb under 2017. Libraries came from the immunoSEQ multiplex PCR assay. In TCRdb, the immuneACCESS table is reduced to in-frame sequences with V and J assigned. These tables do not hold every clone; where another copy was compared, an unresolved V gene accounts for under half, and the others remain unexplained. This sample holds under 85,000 clones; approximately 92% were observed only once. Together, the top ten hold 5.3% of the sample. Sequenced input: PBMCs. The receptors shown here come from a man younger than 30 in good health and CMV-seropositive.

The chain couples TRBV11-3 to TRBJ2-2, with D unresolved. From germline, CDR1 is SGHNT and CDR2 YENEEA. Trimming took 4 bases from V and 4 from J, leaving 7 bases between them. This CDR3 comprises 13 residues. CDR3 loop: CASSSHRTGELFF. The CDR3 nucleotides read TGTGCCAGCAGCTCACATCGCACCGGGGAGCTGTTTTTT.

V and J are TRBV30 and TRBJ2-3; 7 bases are a match to TRBD2. The germline gives CDR1 GTSNPN, CDR2 SVGIG (reference sequence). This CDR3 has 13 residues. V was clipped by 5 bases and J by 0 bases; unmatched bases: 2. The CDR3, as DNA: TGTGCCTGGGGGGAGGGTAGCACAGATACGCAGTATTTT. Amino acids: CAWGEGSTDTQYF.

V and J are TRBV5-1 and TRBJ2-6, with 8 positions matching TRBD2. The CDR3 has 20 residues. The J segment lost 0 bases and the V segment lost 2 bases, leaving 13 bases of the junction unmatched. CDR1 is SGHRS and CDR2 is YFSETQ in the germline V gene. The CDR3 coding sequence is TGCGCCAGCAGCTTTCACGCAAAGCGGGAGTCCATCTCTGGGGCCAACGTCCTGACTTTC. It is translated as CASSFHAKRESISGANVLTF.

V and J are TRBV9 and TRBJ1-5; D is unresolved. This CDR3 has 15 residues. From germline, CDR1 is SGDLS and CDR2 YYNGEE. Trimming shortened V by 0 bases and J by 4 bases, and 11 bases separated the two germline ends. The CDR3 is CASSVAPTGNQPQHF. Written as DNA, the CDR3 is TGTGCCAGCAGCGTAGCACCCACGGGTAATCAGCCCCAGCATTTT. Full variable domain (rest looked up from reference TRBV9 and TRBJ1-5): DSGVTQTPKHLITATGQRVTLRCSPRSGDLSVYWYQQSLDQGLQFLIQYYNGEERAKGNILERFSAQQFPDLHSELNLSSLELGDSALYFCASSVAPTGNQPQHFGDGTRLSIL.

The rearrangement joins TRBV7-8 to TRBJ2-2; D gene ambiguous. Trimming stripped 8 bases from V and 5 bases from J, with 12 bases between. The CDR3 totals 13 residues. The V gene's germline CDR1 is SGHVS and CDR2 FQNEAQ. CDR3 coding DNA: TGTGCCAGCGGCTCACAAATAACCGGGGAGCTGTTTTTT. Its protein is CASGSQITGELFF.

The chain carries TRBV7-9 and TRBJ2-7; 8 bases line up with TRBD2. This CDR3 is built from 15 residues. Germline CDR1 and CDR2: SEHNR and FQNEAQ (reference sequence). J gave up 6 bases and V 0 bases, and 7 bases lay outside the gene matches. The CDR3 DNA follows: TGTGCCAGCAGCTTAGCCTCAGCGGGAGCTTTCGAGCAGTACTTC. It is translated as CASSLASAGAFEQYF.

The chain employs TRBV19 and TRBJ2-1; the match to TRBD2 covers 14 bases. The CDR3 contains 15 residues. The germline CDR1 and CDR2 sequences are LNHDA and SQIVND (reference sequence). J was trimmed by 8 bases and V by 3 bases; bases with no gene match: 3. CDR3 nucleotide sequence: TGTGCCAGTAGTATGACTAGCGGGAGGGTATATGAGCAGTTCTTC. It codes for CASSMTSGRVYEQFF.

In its sample, this clone ranks as medium-sized. The CDR3 sequence: CASSEEGGHNEQFF. In DNA form, the CDR3 reads TGTGCCAGCAGTGAGGAAGGGGGTCACAATGAGCAGTTCTTC. The V call is TRBV6-4, the J call TRBJ2-1; maybe TRBD1 (6 bases). CDR1 is MRHNA, CDR2 SNTAGT, per germline. V was trimmed by 3 bases and J by 5 bases, leaving 11 bases between them. The CDR3 loop spans 14 amino acids.

The chain is built from TRBV9 and TRBJ2-5; the D is unclear. V was cut by 3 bases and J by 2 bases, with 8 bases left in between. The CDR3 is 13 residues long. The germline V gene has CDR1 SGDLS and CDR2 YYNGEE. The CDR3 loop is CASSADTQETQYF. The DNA of the CDR3 is TGTGCCAGCAGCGCCGACACACAAGAGACCCAGTACTTC.

The rearrangement joins TRBV29-1 to TRBJ1-1; TRBD1 might be the D (6 bases). The CDR3 is 12 residues long. Germline V gives CDR1 SQVTM, CDR2 ANQGSEA. Trimming shortened V by 3 bases and J by 11 bases, and 16 bases separated the two germline ends. The CDR3 protein is CSVEVRGLSAFF. CDR3 bases: TGCAGCGTTGAGGTGCGGGGGCTCAGCGCTTTCTTT.

As concerns this clone: The same CDR3 also results from other DNA sequences found in this sample. This chain connects TRBV5-1 to TRBJ2-7; TRBD1 matches at 7 bases. Germline V gene data show CDR1 as SGHRS and CDR2 as YFSETQ. V was pared by 2 bases and J by 6 bases, with 2 bases of the junction left unmatched. This CDR3 has 12 amino acids. CDR3 sequence (DNA): TGCGCCAGCAGCTTTGACAGGGTCGAGCAGTACTTC. Translation: CASSFDRVEQYF.

The CDR3 sequence is CARSGEDRGTTNEKLFF. The CDR3 nucleotides are TGTGCCAGAAGCGGGGAGGACAGGGGGACGACTAATGAAAAACTGTTTTTT. The rearrangement links TRBV5-3 to TRBJ1-4, with 10 bases fitting TRBD1. Being an ORF, TRBV5-3 has a function that is uncertain. After removal of 4 bases from V and 2 bases from J, the junction contained 8 bases not matched to a gene. The CDR3 has 17 amino acids.

This chain uses TRBV5-4 with TRBJ2-2; the match to TRBD1 covers 8 bases. This CDR3 has 13 amino acids. V gave up 4 bases and J gave up 6 bases; unmatched junction bases: 2. The germline V gene has CDR1 SGHNT and CDR2 YYREEE (reference sequence). CDR3 coding DNA: TGTGCCAGCAGCGACAGGGGTCCCGGGGAGCTGTTTTTT. This translates into CASSDRGPGELFF.

This clone showed up just once. The V and J genes are TRBV6-1 and TRBJ2-1; the match to TRBD2 covers 11 bases. V was pared by 8 bases and J by 7 bases, with 10 bases of the junction left unmatched. Germline values: CDR1 MNHNS, CDR2 SASEGT. The CDR3 extends over 15 amino acids. CDR3 residues: CASWVGGLAANEQFF. CDR3 sequence (DNA): TGTGCCAGCTGGGTTGGGGGACTAGCGGCGAATGAGCAGTTCTTC.

The chain combines TRBV5-4 with TRBJ1-1; TRBD1 might be the D (5 bases). The CDR3 sequence is 14 residues long. The germline V gene encodes CDR1 SGHNT and CDR2 YYREEE (reference sequence). With 5 bases removed from V and 1 base from J, the gap between germline ends came to 12 bases. In DNA, the CDR3 is TGTGCCAGCAGGCGCCCAGGGCAGAACACTGAAGCTTTCTTT. Translated: CASRRPGQNTEAFF.

The chain couples TRBV28 to TRBJ2-3; 8 bases agree with TRBD1. The ends lost 8 bases at V and 6 bases at J; junction bases unmatched: 16. The CDR3 contains 16 residues. The V gene's germline CDR1 is MDHEN and CDR2 SYDVKM. This chain's CDR3 is CASPPGGRLISDTQYF. The CDR3 DNA sequence: TGTGCCAGCCCCCCAGGGGGCCGACTGATATCGGATACGCAGTATTTT.

This clone showed up just a few times. The CDR3 DNA is TGCGCCAGCAGCGTAGGACAGGGGGCGGGCGAGCAGTACTTC. Amino acid sequence: CASSVGQGAGEQYF. This rearrangement joins TRBV5-1 to TRBJ2-7; 11 nucleotides align to TRBD1. The CDR3 spans 14 residues. Per germline, CDR1 SGHRS and CDR2 YFSETQ. V was pared by 4 bases and J by 6 bases, with 6 bases of the junction left unmatched.

This clone is a singleton in its sample. The J gene is TRBJ2-7, the V gene TRBV30; a possible D gene is TRBD1 (6 bases). Germline loops: CDR1 GTSNPN, CDR2 SVGIG (reference sequence). This CDR3 contains 12 residues. V lost 5 bases to trimming and J lost 3 bases, with 11 bases between them. Here the CDR3 reads CAWGTHNYEQYF. In nucleotides, the CDR3 is TGTGCCTGGGGGACACATAACTACGAGCAGTACTTC.

The chain links TRBV4-2 to TRBJ2-7; 10 bases are shared with TRBD1. Germline values: CDR1 LGHNA, CDR2 YNFKEQ. V dropped 4 bases and J dropped 5; count of bases not matched to a gene: 11. There are 16 residues in the CDR3. In nucleotides, the CDR3 is TGTGCCAGCAGCCCTACGGCCGGGACAGGGGTCGACGAGCAGTACTTC. This codes for CASSPTAGTGVDEQYF.